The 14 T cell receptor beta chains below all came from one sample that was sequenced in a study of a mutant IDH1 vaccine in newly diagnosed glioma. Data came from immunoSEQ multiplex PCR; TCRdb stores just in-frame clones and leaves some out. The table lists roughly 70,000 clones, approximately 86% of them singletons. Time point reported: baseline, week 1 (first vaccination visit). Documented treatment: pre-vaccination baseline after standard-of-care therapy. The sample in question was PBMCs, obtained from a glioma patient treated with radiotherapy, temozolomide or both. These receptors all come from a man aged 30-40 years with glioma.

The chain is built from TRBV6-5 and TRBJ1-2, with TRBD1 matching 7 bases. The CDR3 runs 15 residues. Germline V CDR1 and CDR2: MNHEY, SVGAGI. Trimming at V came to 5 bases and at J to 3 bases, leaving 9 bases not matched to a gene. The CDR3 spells CASSPRDRPDYGYTF. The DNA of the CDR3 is TGTGCCAGCAGTCCCCGGGACAGACCTGACTATGGCTACACCTTC.

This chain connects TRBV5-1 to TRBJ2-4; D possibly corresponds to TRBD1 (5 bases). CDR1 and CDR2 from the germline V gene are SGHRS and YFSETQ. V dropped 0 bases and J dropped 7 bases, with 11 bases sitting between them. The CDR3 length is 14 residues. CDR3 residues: CASSLEGQGNIQYF. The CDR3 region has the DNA TGCGCCAGCAGCTTGGAGGGCCAGGGTAACATTCAGTACTTC.

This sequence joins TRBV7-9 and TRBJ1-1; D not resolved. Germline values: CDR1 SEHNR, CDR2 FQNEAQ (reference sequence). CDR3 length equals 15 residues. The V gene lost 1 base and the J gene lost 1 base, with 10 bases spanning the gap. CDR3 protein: CASSLDGIRNTEAFF. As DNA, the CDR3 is TGTGCCAGCAGCTTAGATGGGATCCGGAACACTGAAGCTTTCTTT.

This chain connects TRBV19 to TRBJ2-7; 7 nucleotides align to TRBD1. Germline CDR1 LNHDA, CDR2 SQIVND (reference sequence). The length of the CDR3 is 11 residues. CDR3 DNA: TGTGGCACCGGGACAGTTTACGAGCAGTACTTC. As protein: CGTGTVYEQYF.

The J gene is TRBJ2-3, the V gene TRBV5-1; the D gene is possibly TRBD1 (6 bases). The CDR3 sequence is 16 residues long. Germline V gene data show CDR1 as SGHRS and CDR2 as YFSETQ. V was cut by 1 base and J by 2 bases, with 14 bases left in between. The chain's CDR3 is CASSLFVGAPTDTQYF. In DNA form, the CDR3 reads TGCGCCAGCAGCTTGTTTGTGGGGGCCCCCACAGATACGCAGTATTTT.

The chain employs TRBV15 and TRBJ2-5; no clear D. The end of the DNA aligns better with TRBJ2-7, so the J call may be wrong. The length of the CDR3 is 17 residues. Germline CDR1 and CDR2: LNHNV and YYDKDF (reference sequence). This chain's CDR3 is CATSRDFGSDAYDEQYF. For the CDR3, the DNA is TGTGCCACCAGCAGAGATTTTGGGTCCGATGCGTACGACGAGCAGTACTTC.

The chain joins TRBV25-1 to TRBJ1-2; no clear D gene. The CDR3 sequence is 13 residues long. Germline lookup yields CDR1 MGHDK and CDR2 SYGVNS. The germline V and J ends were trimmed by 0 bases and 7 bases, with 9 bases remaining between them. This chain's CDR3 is CASSEYQESGYTF. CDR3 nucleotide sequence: TGTGCCAGCAGTGAATATCAAGAGAGTGGCTACACCTTC.

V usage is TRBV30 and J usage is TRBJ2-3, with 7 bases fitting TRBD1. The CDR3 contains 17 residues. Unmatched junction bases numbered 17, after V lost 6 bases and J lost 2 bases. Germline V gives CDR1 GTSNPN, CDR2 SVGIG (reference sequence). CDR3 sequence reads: CACHRGLCDTNTDTQYF. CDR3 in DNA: TGTGCCTGTCACAGGGGCCTCTGCGATACCAACACAGATACGCAGTATTTT.

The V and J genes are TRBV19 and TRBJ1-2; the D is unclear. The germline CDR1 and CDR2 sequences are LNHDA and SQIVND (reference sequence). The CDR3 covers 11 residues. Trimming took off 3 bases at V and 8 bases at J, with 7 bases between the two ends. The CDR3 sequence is CASSIGVGYTF. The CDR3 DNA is TGTGCCAGTAGTATCGGGGTCGGCTACACCTTC.

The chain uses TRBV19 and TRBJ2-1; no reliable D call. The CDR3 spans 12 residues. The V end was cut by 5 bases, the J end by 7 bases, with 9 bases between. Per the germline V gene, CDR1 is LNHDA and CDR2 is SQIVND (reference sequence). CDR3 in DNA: TGTGCCAGTAGTGACACGAGGAATGAGCAGTTCTTC. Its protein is CASSDTRNEQFF. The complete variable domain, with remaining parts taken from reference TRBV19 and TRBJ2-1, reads DGGITQSPKYLFRKEGQNVTLSCEQNLNHDAMYWYRQDPGQGLRLIYYSQIVNDFQKGDIAEGYSVSREKKESFPLTVTSAQKNPTAFYLCASSDTRNEQFFGPGTRLTVL.

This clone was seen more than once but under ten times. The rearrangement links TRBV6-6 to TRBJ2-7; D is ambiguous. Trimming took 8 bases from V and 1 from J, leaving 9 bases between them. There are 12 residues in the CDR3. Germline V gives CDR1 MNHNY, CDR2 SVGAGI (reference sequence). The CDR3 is CASARASYEQYF. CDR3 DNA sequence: TGTGCCAGCGCTAGAGCATCCTACGAGCAGTACTTC.

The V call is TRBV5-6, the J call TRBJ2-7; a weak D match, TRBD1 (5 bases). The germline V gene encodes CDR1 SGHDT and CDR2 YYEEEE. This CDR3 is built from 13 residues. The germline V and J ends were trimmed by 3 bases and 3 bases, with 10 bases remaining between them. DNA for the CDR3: TGTGCCAGCAGCTCCGACAGAAACTACGAGCAGTACTTC. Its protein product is CASSSDRNYEQYF.

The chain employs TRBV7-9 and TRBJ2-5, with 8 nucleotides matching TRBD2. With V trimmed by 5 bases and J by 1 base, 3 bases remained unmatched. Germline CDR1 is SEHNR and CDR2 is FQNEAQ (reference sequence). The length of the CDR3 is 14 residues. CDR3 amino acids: CASSNSGVQETQYF. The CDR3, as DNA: TGTGCCAGCAGCAATAGCGGGGTCCAAGAGACCCAGTACTTC. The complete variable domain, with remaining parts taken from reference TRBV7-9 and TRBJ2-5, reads DTGVSQNPRHKITKRGQNVTFRCDPISEHNRLYWYRQTLGQGPEFLTYFQNEAQLEKSRLLSDRFSAERPKGSFSTLEIQRTEQGDSAMYLCASSNSGVQETQYFGPGTRLLVL.

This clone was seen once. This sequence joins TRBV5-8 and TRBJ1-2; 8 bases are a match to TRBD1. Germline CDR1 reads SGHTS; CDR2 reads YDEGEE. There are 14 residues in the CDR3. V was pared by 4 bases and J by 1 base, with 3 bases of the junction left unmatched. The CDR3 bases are TGTGCCAGCAGCCGGGACAGGAATAACTATGGCTACACCTTC. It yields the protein CASSRDRNNYGYTF.